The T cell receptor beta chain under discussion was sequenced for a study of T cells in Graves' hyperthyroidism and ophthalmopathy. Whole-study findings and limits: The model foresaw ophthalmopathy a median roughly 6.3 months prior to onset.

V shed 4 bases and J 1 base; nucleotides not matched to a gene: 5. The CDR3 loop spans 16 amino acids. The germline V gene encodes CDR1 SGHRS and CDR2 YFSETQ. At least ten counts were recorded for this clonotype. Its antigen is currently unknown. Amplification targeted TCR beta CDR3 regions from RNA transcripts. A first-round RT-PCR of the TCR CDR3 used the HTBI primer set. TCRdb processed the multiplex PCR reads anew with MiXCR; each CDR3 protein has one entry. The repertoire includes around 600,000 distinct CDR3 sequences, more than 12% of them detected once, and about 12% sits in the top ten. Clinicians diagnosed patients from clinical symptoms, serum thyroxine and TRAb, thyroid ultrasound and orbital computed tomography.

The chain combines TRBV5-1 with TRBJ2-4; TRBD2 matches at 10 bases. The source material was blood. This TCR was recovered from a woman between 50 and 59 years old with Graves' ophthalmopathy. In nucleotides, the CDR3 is TGCGCCAGCAGCGCTCTAGCGGGAGTTGCCAAAAACATTCAGTACTTC. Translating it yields CASSALAGVAKNIQYF.